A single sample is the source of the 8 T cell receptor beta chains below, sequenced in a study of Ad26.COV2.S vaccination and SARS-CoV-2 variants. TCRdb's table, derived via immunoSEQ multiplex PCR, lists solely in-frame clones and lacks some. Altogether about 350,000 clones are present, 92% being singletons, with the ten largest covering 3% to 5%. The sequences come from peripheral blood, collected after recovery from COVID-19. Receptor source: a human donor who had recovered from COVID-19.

Here the CDR3 reads CASSLGGPEAFF. CDR3 nucleotide sequence: TGTGCCAGCAGCCTTGGGGGCCCTGAAGCTTTCTTT. The chain joins TRBV3-1 (or the pseudogene TRBV3-2) to TRBJ1-1, with D perhaps TRBD1 (6 bases). Germline CDR1 is LGHDT and CDR2 is YNNKEL (reference sequence). The CDR3 covers 12 residues. V was clipped by 4 bases and J by 6 bases, with 9 bases between them.

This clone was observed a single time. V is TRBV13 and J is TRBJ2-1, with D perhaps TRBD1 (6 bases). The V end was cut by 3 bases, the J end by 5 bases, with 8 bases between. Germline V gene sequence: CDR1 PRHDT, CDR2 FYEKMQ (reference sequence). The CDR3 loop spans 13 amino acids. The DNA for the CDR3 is TGTGCCAGCAGCTTTGGGACAAACAATGAGCAGTTCTTC. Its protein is CASSFGTNNEQFF.

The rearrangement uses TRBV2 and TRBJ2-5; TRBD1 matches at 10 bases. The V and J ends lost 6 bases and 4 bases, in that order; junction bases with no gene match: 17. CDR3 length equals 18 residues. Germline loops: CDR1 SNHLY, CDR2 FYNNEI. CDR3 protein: CASRKTGTGEDEVETQYF. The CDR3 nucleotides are TGTGCCAGCAGAAAGACCGGGACAGGGGAGGATGAGGTAGAGACCCAGTACTTC.

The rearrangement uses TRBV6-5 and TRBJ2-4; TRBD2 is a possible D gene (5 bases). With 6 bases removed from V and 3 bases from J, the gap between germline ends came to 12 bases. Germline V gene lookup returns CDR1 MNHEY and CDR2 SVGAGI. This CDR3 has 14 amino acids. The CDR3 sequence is CASRRGHGKNIQYF. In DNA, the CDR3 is TGTGCCAGCAGACGGGGTCATGGCAAAAACATTCAGTACTTC.

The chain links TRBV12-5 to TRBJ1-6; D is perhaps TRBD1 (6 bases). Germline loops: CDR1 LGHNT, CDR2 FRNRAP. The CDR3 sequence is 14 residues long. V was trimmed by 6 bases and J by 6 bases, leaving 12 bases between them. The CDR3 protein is CASGPGQFNSPLHF. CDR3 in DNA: TGTGCTAGTGGGCCTGGACAGTTTAATTCACCCCTCCACTTT.

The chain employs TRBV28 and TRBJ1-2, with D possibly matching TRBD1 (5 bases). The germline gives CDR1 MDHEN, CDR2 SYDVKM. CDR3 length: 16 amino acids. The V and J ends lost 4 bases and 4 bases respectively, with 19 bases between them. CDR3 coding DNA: TGTGCCAGCAGTTCGGACGGGGGAGGTCGGGGCTATGGCTACACCTTC. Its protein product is CASSSDGGGRGYGYTF.

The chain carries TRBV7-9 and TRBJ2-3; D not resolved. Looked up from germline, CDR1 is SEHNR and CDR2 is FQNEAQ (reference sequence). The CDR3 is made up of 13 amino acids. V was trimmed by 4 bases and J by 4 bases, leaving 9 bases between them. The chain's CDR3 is CASSSTTPDTQYF. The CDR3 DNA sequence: TGTGCCAGCAGCTCTACTACACCAGATACGCAGTATTTT.

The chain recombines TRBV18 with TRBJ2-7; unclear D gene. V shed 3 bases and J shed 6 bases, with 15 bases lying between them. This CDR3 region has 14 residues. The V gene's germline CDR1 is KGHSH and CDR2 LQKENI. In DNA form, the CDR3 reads TGTGCCAGCTCACCGTTGGACCGGCCCCCCGAGCAGTACTTC. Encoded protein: CASSPLDRPPEQYF.